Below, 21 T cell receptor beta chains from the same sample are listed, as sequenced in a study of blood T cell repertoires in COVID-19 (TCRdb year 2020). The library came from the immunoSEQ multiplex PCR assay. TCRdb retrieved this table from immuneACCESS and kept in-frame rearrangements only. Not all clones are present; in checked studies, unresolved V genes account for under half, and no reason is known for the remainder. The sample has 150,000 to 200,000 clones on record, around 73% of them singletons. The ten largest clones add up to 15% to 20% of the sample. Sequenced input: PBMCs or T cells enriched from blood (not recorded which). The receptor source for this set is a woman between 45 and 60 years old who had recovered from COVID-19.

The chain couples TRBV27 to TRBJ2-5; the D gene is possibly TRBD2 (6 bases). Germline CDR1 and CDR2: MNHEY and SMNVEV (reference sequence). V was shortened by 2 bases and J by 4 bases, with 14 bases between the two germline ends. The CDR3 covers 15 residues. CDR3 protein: CASSLMRTGRETQYF. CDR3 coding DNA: TGTGCCAGCAGTTTAATGAGGACCGGGAGAGAGACCCAGTACTTC.

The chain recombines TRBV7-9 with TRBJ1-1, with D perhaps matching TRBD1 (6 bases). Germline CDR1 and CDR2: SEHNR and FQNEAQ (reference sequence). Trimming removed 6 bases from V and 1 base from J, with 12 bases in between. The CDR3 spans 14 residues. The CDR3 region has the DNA TGTGCCAGCAGTCTAGCACAGGGGAACACTGAAGCTTTCTTT. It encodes CASSLAQGNTEAFF.

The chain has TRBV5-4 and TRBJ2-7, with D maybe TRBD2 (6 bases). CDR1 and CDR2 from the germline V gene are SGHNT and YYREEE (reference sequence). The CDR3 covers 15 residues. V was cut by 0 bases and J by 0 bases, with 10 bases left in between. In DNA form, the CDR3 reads TGTGCCAGCAGCTTGGATGGGGGGAGCTCCTACGAGCAGTACTTC. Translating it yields CASSLDGGSSYEQYF.

For the CDR3, the DNA is TGTGCCAGCAGTTACTCGGGACAGGGCCACTATGGCTACACCTTC. Its translation: CASSYSGQGHYGYTF. V is TRBV6-5 and J is TRBJ1-2; 9 bases are shared with TRBD1. V trimming: 0 bases; J trimming: 3 bases; junction bases outside the gene matches: 2. This CDR3 contains 15 residues. CDR1 and CDR2 (germline): MNHEY, SVGAGI.

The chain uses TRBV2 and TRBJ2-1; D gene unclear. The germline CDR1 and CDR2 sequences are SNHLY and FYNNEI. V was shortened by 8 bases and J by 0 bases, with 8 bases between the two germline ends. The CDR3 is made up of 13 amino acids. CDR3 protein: CASVDSSYNEQFF. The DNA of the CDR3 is TGTGCCAGCGTTGATAGCTCCTACAATGAGCAGTTCTTC.

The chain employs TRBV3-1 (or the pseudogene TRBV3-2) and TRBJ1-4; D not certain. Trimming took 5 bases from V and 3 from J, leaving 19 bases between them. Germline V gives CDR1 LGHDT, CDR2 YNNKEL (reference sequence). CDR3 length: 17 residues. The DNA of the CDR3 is TGTGCCAGCAGCTGCAATTCAGGTAATCACCCTAATGAAAAACTGTTTTTT. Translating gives CASSCNSGNHPNEKLFF.

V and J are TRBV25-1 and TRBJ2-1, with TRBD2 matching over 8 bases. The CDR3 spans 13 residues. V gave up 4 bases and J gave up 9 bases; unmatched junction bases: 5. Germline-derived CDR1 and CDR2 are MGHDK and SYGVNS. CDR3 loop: CASSGSGSVEQFF. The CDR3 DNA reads TGTGCCAGCAGTGGAAGCGGGAGTGTTGAGCAGTTCTTC.

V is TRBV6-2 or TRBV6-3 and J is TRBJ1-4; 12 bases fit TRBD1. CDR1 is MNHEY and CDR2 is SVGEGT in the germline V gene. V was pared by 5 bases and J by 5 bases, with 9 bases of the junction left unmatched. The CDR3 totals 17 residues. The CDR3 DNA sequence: TGTGCCAGCAGTGCACGCGGGACAGGGGGCCGGAATGAAAAACTGTTTTTT. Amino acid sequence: CASSARGTGGRNEKLFF.

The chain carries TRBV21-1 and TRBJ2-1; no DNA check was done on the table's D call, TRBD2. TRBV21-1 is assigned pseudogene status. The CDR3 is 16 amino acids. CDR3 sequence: CASSDYPSLSYNEQFF. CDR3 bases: TGTGCCAGCAGCGACTACCCTAGTCTCTCCTACAATGAGCAGTTCTTC.

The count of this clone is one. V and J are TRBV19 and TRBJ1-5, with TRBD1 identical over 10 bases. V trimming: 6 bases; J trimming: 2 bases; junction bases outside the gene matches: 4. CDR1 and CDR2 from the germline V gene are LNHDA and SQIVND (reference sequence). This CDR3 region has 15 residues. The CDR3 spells CASSPGTGGNQPQHF. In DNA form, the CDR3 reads TGTGCCAGTAGCCCCGGGACAGGGGGCAATCAGCCCCAGCATTTT.

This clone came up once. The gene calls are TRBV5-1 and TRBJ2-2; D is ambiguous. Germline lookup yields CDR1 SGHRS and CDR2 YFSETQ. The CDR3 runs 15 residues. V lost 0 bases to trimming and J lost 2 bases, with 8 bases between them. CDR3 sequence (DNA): TGCGCCAGCAGCTTGGTCACAGTCAACACCGGGGAGCTGTTTTTT. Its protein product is CASSLVTVNTGELFF.

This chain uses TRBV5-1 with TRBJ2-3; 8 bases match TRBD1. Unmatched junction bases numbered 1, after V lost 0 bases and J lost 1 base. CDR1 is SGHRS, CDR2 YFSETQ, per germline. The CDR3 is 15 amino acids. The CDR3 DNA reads TGCGCCAGCAGCTTGGTGGGACAGGGCACAGATACGCAGTATTTT. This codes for CASSLVGQGTDTQYF. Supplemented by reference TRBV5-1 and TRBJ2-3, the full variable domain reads KAGVTQTPRYLIKTRGQQVTLSCSPISGHRSVSWYQQTPGQGLQFLFEYFSETQRNKGNFPGRFSGRQFSNSRSEMNVSTLELGDSALYLCASSLVGQGTDTQYFGPGTRLTVL.

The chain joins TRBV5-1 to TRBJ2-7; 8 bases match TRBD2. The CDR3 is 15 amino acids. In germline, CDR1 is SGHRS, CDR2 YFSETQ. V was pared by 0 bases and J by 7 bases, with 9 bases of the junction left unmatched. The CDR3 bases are TGCGCCAGCAGCTTGGAAGTAGCGGGAACGGGGGAGCAGTACTTC. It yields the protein CASSLEVAGTGEQYF.

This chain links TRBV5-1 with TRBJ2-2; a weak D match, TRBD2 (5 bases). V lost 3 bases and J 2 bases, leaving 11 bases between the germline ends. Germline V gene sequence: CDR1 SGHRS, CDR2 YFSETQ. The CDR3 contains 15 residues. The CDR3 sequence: CASSWAGDNTGELFF. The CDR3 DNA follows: TGCGCCAGCAGCTGGGCGGGCGATAACACCGGGGAGCTGTTTTTT.

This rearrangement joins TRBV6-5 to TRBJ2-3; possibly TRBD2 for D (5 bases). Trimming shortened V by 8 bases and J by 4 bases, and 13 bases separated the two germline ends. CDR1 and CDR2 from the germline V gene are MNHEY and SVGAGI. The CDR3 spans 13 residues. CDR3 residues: CASQIREPDTQYF. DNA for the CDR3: TGTGCCAGCCAGATAAGGGAGCCAGATACGCAGTATTTT.

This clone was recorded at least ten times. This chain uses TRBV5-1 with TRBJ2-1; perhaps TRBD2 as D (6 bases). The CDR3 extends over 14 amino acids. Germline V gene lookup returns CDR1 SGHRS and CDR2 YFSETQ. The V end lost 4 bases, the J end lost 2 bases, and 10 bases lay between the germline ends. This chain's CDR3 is CASSPAGAYNEQFF. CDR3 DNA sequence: TGCGCCAGCAGCCCAGCGGGCGCCTACAATGAGCAGTTCTTC.

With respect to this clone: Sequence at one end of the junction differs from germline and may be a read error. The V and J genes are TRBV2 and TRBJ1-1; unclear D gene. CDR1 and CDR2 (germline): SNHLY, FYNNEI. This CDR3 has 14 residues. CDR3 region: CASSLAGLKTEAFF. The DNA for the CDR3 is TGTGCCAGCAGCCTGGCGGGGTTGAAGACTGAAGCTTTCTTT.

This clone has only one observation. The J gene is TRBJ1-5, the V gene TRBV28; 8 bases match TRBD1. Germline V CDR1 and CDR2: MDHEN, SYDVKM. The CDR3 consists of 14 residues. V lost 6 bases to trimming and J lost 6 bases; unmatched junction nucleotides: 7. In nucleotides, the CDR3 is TGTGCCAGCAGCTCTCCCGGGACAGGTCAGCCCCAGCATTTT. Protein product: CASSSPGTGQPQHF.

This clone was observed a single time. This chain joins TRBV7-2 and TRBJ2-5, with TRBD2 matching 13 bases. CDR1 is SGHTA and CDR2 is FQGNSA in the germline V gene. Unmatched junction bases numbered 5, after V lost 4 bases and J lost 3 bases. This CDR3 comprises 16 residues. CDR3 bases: TGTGCCAGCAGCTACATAGGACTAGCGGGAGAAGAGACCCAGTACTTC. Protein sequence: CASSYIGLAGEETQYF.

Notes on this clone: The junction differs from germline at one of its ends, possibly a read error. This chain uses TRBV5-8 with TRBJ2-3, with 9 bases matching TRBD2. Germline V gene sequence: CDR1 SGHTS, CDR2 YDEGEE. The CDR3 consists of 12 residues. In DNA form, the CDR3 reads TGTGCCAGCAGCTTGGCAGTGACTAGCGGAGGTTTT. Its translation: CASSLAVTSGGF.

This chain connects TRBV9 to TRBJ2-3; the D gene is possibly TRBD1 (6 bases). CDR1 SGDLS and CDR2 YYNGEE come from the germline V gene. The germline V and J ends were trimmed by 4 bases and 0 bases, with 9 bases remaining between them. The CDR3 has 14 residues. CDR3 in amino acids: CASSWDTSTDTQYF. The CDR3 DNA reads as TGTGCCAGCAGCTGGGACACCAGCACAGATACGCAGTATTTT.